The clone carrying this T cell receptor (beta chain) has more than one count but fewer than ten. Its specificity is not known. This specimen belongs to a study of T cell repertoires in cytomegalovirus infection. Study-level information: Shared public TCR beta signatures pointed to both CMV infection and a matching HLA type. Notes on the study in general: It was HLA-C-restricted CMV-specific TCR beta clonotypes that dominated the response ex vivo.

TCRdb re-analysed the reads in MiXCR, keeping a single row per CDR3 protein. The data show about 890,000 distinct CDR3 sequences, with more than 25% seen just once and 11% to 15% held by the top ten. The sample consisted of cultured CD8+ T cells from PBMCs, taken from culture after CMV antigen stimulation. This TCR came from a human donor in good health (CMV status not recorded). Some clones in this sample may be carry-over from other donors' samples.

This CDR3 reads CASSVHGGANTGELFF. The CDR3 DNA is TGTGCCAGCAGCGTCCATGGCGGCGCGAACACCGGGGAGCTGTTTTTT. This sequence joins TRBV9 and TRBJ2-2; D is undetermined. The CDR3 contains 16 residues. The germline V and J ends were trimmed by 2 bases and 0 bases, with 11 bases remaining between them. The germline V gene has CDR1 SGDLS and CDR2 YYNGEE.